This T cell receptor (beta chain) was documented in a study of shared clonotypes between healthy human individuals. Study findings and constraints: Tissue TCR repertoires likely differ from these blood-only repertoires. Naive subsets usually exceeded memory subsets in estimated richness.

The CDR3 runs 13 residues. The germline V gene encodes CDR1 LNHDA and CDR2 SQIVND (reference sequence). Trimming removed 7 bases from V and 0 bases from J, with 7 bases in between. It was into CD45RA+ naive and CD45RA-negative memory subsets that the CD4+ cells were split. On this clone: The antigen remains unidentified.

Per sorted-subset replicate PCR, input was approximately 0.2 ug DNA, representing 30,000 or so T cell genomes. Profiled with immunoSEQ multiplex PCR; TCRdb holds only in-frame clones, not every one. The sample contains about 1.5 million clones, 95% to 99% of which appear only once. The chain is built from TRBV19 and TRBJ2-1; D remains unclear. Sequenced material: naive CD4+ T cells sorted from blood. Subset meaning: CD45RA+ positively selected. This clonotype was sampled from a man aged 25-45 years in good health. CDR3 bases: TGTGCCAGTATGATGAGCTCCTACAATGAGCAGTTCTTC. It encodes CASMMSSYNEQFF.